Shown below are 14 T cell receptor beta chains from a single sample sequenced in a study of beta chain features in type 1 diabetes. Whole-study results and caveats: Among all four CD4+ subsets, Type 1 diabetes patients had TCRB CDR3s that were moderately but significantly shorter.

Expressed TCRB transcripts got sequenced, as all isolated RNA was reverse transcribed. The data were produced by immunoSEQ multiplex PCR, yet TCRdb's version contains in-frame clones alone and is incomplete. The data contain more than 95,000 clones, 17% of them seen just once; the ten biggest clones take up roughly 2.6%. These receptors have no identified antigens. What was sequenced was central memory CD4+ T cells from blood. These receptors all come from a man aged 18 to 35 with type 1 diabetes.

This clone showed up just a few times. The J gene is TRBJ2-7, the V gene TRBV4-3, with TRBD2 as a possible D gene (7 bases). With 11 bases removed from V and 5 bases from J, the gap between germline ends came to 16 bases. The V gene's germline CDR1 is LGHNA and CDR2 YSLEER. CDR3 length: 12 amino acids. This CDR3 reads CAHRWEGDEQYF. CDR3 in DNA: TGCGCCCACCGCTGGGAGGGGGACGAGCAGTACTTC.

This clone was detected a few times. The genes are TRBV6-6 and TRBJ2-6; 8 bases line up with TRBD1. Germline assignment: CDR1 MNHNY and CDR2 SVGAGI (reference sequence). The CDR3 covers 16 residues. Germline trimming cut 7 bases from V and 1 base from J; bases unmatched to any gene: 6. CDR3 loop: CASNGQGASGANVLTF. The CDR3 bases are TGTGCCAGCAATGGGCAGGGGGCATCTGGGGCCAACGTCCTGACTTTC.

This chain joins TRBV9 and TRBJ2-2; no definite D call. The V and J ends lost 0 bases and 2 bases respectively, with 11 bases between them. The CDR3 runs 16 residues. Looked up from germline, CDR1 is SGDLS and CDR2 is YYNGEE. The CDR3 protein is CASSVGGSGNTGELFF. DNA of the CDR3: TGTGCCAGCAGCGTAGGAGGATCCGGAAACACCGGGGAGCTGTTTTTT.

The rearrangement joins TRBV2 to TRBJ2-7; 10 bases line up with TRBD1. Germline values: CDR1 SNHLY, CDR2 FYNNEI. The CDR3 runs to 13 residues. V was clipped by 3 bases and J by 6 bases; unmatched bases: 2. The CDR3 bases are TGTGCCAGCAGTGAGGGGGACAGGGGCGAGCAGTACTTC. Translation: CASSEGDRGEQYF.

This clone was seen a few times. Since a much larger clone is just one base distant, this may be a read error. This chain uses TRBV29-1 with TRBJ2-1; TRBD1 might be the D (6 bases). The germline V gene encodes CDR1 SQVTM and CDR2 ANQGSEA. This CDR3 spans 13 amino acids. The CDR3 DNA is TGCAGCGGTGAAGGGAACAGGGACAATGAGCAGTTCTTC. Translating gives CSGEGNRDNEQFF.

In its sample, this clone was seen a few times. This chain connects TRBV19 to TRBJ2-4; D is uncertain. The CDR3 extends over 14 amino acids. The germline gives CDR1 LNHDA, CDR2 SQIVND (reference sequence). Trimming removed 3 bases from V and 0 bases from J, with 6 bases in between. CDR3 nucleotide sequence: TGTGCCAGTAGTATTTCGCAAGCCAAAAACATTCAGTACTTC. As protein: CASSISQAKNIQYF.

Regarding this clone: The same CDR3 is also encoded by other DNA sequences in this sample. The chain couples TRBV7-9 to TRBJ1-2; TRBD1 agrees at 8 bases. V lost 1 base and J lost 8; bases outside the gene matches: 6. The CDR3 length is 14 residues. The germline V gene has CDR1 SEHNR and CDR2 FQNEAQ (reference sequence). CDR3 sequence reads: CASSLGTGQAGYTF. As DNA, the CDR3 is TGTGCCAGCAGCTTAGGTACGGGACAGGCCGGCTACACCTTC.

This clone has more than one count but fewer than ten. This chain connects TRBV29-1 to TRBJ1-2; 7 nucleotides align to TRBD1. Germline CDR1 is SQVTM and CDR2 is ANQGSEA. The CDR3 length is 12 residues. V shed 7 bases and J 7 bases; nucleotides not matched to a gene: 9. The CDR3 DNA reads TGCAGCGCACACAGGGGCCCCGGTGGCTACACCTTC. As protein: CSAHRGPGGYTF. Combining the CDR3 with reference TRBV29-1 and TRBJ1-2 gives the whole variable domain SAVISQKPSRDICQRGTSLTIQCQVDSQVTMMFWYRQQPGQSLTLIATANQGSEATYESGFVIDKFPISRPNLTFSTLTVSNMSPEDSSIYLCSAHRGPGGYTFGSGTRLTVV.

In this sample, this clone turned up a few times. The V call is TRBV14, the J call TRBJ1-1, with no clear D. CDR1 is SGHDN, CDR2 FVKESK, per germline. This CDR3 region has 17 residues. Trimming removed 1 base from V and 0 bases from J, with 15 bases in between. The CDR3 reads CASSQVRTAGMNTEAFF. The CDR3 DNA follows: TGTGCCAGCAGCCAAGTCCGGACGGCCGGCATGAACACTGAAGCTTTCTTT. The full variable domain, in which reference TRBV14 and TRBJ1-1 provide the parts outside the CDR3, is EAGVTQFPSHSVIEKGQTVTLRCDPISGHDNLYWYRRVMGKEIKFLLHFVKESKQDESGMPNNRFLAERTGGTYSTLKVQPAELEDSGVYFCASSQVRTAGMNTEAFFGQGTRLTVV.

The chain combines TRBV29-1 with TRBJ1-6; D uncertain. CDR1 is SQVTM, CDR2 ANQGSEA, per germline. This CDR3 is 13 amino acids long. Trimming took 4 bases from V and 3 from J, leaving 7 bases between them. In DNA, the CDR3 is TGCAGCGTTGGCGACAACTATAATTCACCCCTCCACTTT. It is translated as CSVGDNYNSPLHF.

The sample holds a few counts of this clone. The chain links TRBV18 to TRBJ2-7; no firm D call. The CDR3 runs to 12 residues. In germline, CDR1 is KGHSH, CDR2 LQKENI. V lost 1 base to trimming and J lost 2 bases, with 3 bases between them. This chain's CDR3 is CASSPQTYEQYF. CDR3 nucleotides: TGTGCCAGCTCACCACAAACCTACGAGCAGTACTTC.

The rearrangement uses TRBV6-6 and TRBJ2-3, with 7 bases lining up with TRBD1. V was clipped by 4 bases and J by 3 bases; unmatched bases: 10. Germline V gene data show CDR1 as MNHNY and CDR2 as SVGAGI (reference sequence). The CDR3 is made up of 16 amino acids. This CDR3 is CASSSPTGFTTDTQYF. The DNA of the CDR3 is TGTGCCAGCAGTTCCCCGACAGGGTTTACGACAGATACGCAGTATTTT.

The chain has TRBV6-6 and TRBJ2-4; the match to TRBD1 covers 7 bases. Germline assignment: CDR1 MNHNY and CDR2 SVGAGI (reference sequence). This CDR3 spans 12 amino acids. The V gene end was trimmed by 4 bases and the J gene end by 7 bases; junction bases not matched to a gene: 1. This CDR3 reads CASSLQGNIQYF. The DNA of the CDR3 is TGTGCCAGCAGTTTACAGGGGAACATTCAGTACTTC.

The chain is built from TRBV27 and TRBJ2-7, with 11 bases matching TRBD2. Per the germline V gene, CDR1 is MNHEY and CDR2 is SMNVEV (reference sequence). V trimming: 3 bases; J trimming: 0 bases; junction bases outside the gene matches: 1. This CDR3 spans 15 amino acids. Written as DNA, the CDR3 is TGTGCCAGCAGTTTCACTAGCGGGAGCTCCTACGAGCAGTACTTC. Translation: CASSFTSGSSYEQYF.